This T cell receptor (beta chain) was captured in a study of early stage breast cancer tumors (dated by TCRdb to about 2017). Regarding the research as a whole: Of the roughly 16 invasive breast tumors, approximately 11 were found to be estrogen receptor-positive, progesterone receptor-positive and HER2-negative. Of the 12 ER+/PR+/HER2- tumors, eight were classified as invasive ductal carcinomas and four as invasive lobular carcinomas. On average, each sample got around 10-fold read coverage. Across all samples, 2,651,842 templates representing approximately 1.2 million unique clonotypes were detected. What the work shows at the level of the full study, not this receptor alone: Bulk genomic DNA sequencing of unsorted cells missed chain pairing and functional markers such as CD4, CD8 and FOXP3. Greater similarity was observed between blood and normal breast repertoires than between blood and tumor repertoires, and tumor was distinguished from normal in about 90% of the 16 patients when each tissue was compared with blood. About 2.7-fold higher T cell density and higher clonality were observed in tumors than in adjacent normal breast tissue. Because the cohort was small, a breakdown by tumor subtype could not be done. Enriched TCRB sequences shared across patients were mostly commonly generated sequences, unlikely to play an important role in the tumor microenvironment.

Including the terminal cysteine and phenylalanine, the CDR3 comprises 16 residues. Solely the CDR3 DNA is kept, with 48 bases framed from the first base. V is cut by 2 bases and J by 0 bases, and the space between the germline ends is 13 bases. CDR1 and CDR2 (SGHTA, FQGNSA) derive from the germline V gene. Two independent genomic DNA replicates were amplified for each sample, with approximately 0.5 ug used for blood and around 1.5 ug for tumor or normal breast. TCRB sequencing of genomic DNA was carried out with the ImmunoSeq Intro kit according to the manufacturer's instructions. For absolute quantification, the approximately 29-cycle multiplex PCR included proprietary primers along with spike-in control sequences. An 87-bp fragment spanning the CDR3 and flanking V and J genes was sequenced with single-end 150-bp reads. Seven samples, with two replicates for each sample, were multiplexed per lane of an Illumina MiSeq using version 3.0 chemistry. Concerning the study's data processing: The vendor's proprietary pipeline processed the raw data and merged both replicates into a single result for each sample. Clonotypes were defined as productive rearrangements sharing the V-gene family, CDR3 amino acid sequence and J-gene segment. To compute clonality, the normalized Shannon entropy (Pielou evenness) of TCRB abundances was subtracted from 1. T cell density was estimated by dividing total templates by the number of input cells inferred from the DNA input amount. Recon was used with default parameters to estimate total repertoire diversity and clonality. A clonotype counted as tumor-enriched if its abundance in tumor exceeded 0.1% and was at least 32-fold higher than its abundance in normal breast. In TCRdb, the immuneACCESS table is reduced to in-frame sequences with V and J assigned. These tables do not hold every clone; where another copy was compared, an unresolved V gene accounts for under half, and the others remain unexplained. The V and J calls and clone size are taken from that table; D and trimming were inferred from the DNA. Present in this sample are approximately 7,000 clones, 50% to 75% of which were seen just once. Approximately 13% of the sample is held by the ten biggest clonotypes.

This clone appeared once. The antigen it recognizes is unknown. No much larger clone is present one base from it, and per-base qualities are unavailable. Taken from about 2-4 cm away from the tumor, the adjacent normal breast tissue was rinsed with PBS and kept in prechilled RNAlater. Because of high lipid content and low cell density, about 100-310 mg of normal breast tissue was often needed to obtain sufficient DNA. The study profiled bulk TCR beta-chain repertoires in matched peripheral blood, tumor and adjacent normal breast tissue taken from some 17 patients with early-stage breast cancer. The Qiagen AllPrep DNA/RNA Mini kit was used to extract genomic DNA.

The sequencing input was normal breast tissue next to the tumor. The source of this sequence is a person aged 50-59 years with breast cancer. In this chain, TRBV7-2 is recombined with TRBJ1-1; the D gene is possibly TRBD1, with 5 bases matching. This receptor carries the CDR3 CASSLNVGRMNTEAFF. Here is the DNA: TGTGCCAGCAGCTTAAACGTGGGGCGGATGAACACTGAAGCTTTCTTT.